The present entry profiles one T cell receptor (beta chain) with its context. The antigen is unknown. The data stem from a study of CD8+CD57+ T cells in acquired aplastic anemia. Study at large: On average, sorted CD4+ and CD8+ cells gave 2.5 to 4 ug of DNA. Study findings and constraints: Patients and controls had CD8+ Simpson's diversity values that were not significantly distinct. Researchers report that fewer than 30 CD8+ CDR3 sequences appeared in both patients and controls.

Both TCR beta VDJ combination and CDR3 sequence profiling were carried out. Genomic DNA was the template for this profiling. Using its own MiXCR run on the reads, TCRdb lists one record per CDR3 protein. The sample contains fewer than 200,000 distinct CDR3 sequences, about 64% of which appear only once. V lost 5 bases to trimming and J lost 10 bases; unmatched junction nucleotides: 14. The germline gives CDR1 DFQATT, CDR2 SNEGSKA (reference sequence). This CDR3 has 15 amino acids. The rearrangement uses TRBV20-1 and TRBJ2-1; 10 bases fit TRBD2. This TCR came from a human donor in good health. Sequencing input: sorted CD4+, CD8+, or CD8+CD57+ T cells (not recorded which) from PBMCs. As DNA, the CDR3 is TGCAGTGCTTCAAGCGGGAGGGTGGGGACACAGGAGCAGTTCTTC. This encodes CSASSGRVGTQEQFF.